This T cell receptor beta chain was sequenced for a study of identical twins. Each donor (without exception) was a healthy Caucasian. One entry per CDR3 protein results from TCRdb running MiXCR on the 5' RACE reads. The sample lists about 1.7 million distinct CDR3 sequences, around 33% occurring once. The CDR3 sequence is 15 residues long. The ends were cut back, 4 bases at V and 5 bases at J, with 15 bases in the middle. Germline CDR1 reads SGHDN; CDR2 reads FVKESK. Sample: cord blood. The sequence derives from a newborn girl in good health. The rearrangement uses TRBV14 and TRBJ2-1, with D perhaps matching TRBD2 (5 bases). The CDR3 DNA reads TGTGCCAGCAGCCGAGCGGCCCACCAAAACAATGAGCAGTTCTTC. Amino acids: CASSRAAHQNNEQFF.